This entry concerns a single T cell receptor (beta chain). What this receptor recognizes is not known. The sample belongs to a study of T cell responses to AZD1222 COVID-19 vaccine (dated by TCRdb to about 2021). Background on the whole study: TCR sequencing was performed for 230 to 250 trial participants, of whom about 200 were given two doses of AZD1222 and 26 were given two doses of MenACWY control vaccine. Trial participants were enrolled by age into subgroups of 18-55, 56-69 and 70-plus years, and about 150, 27 and 61 TCR-sequenced participants, respectively, were included in these subgroups. Summary of the overall study and its limitations: Because no day 14 peak-response samples were available, the repertoires could be characterized only after the peak T cell response. Conclusions about previously exposed vaccinees were limited because only six or seven AZD1222 recipients were SARS-CoV-2 seropositive at baseline. Participants were mostly white British, with more females than males. The authors suggested clonal diversity may have been underestimated. Epitopes outside the regions mutated in the B.1.351 and B.1.1.7 variants were reportedly recognized by nearly half of the unique spike-specific TCRs. The vaccine-associated CD4 TCRs covered the entire spike protein, and the dominant responses fell in regions 160-218 and 743-854. The 56-69-year group was small, and its depth increase did not reach significance, likely because of low power. After two AZD1222 doses, spike-specific TCR breadth and depth were significantly higher than at day 0 and than in MenACWY recipients.

Explained via the paper, the time point label denotes: baseline before first vaccination. Vaccinee samples were obtained from the UK trials COV001 and COV002, which included a single-blind randomized controlled phase 2/3 trial of AZD1222 (ChAdOx1 nCoV-19) in healthy adults. For TCRbeta chain sequencing, PBMC samples from trial participants were taken at day 0 and at day 28 after the second dose. CDR1 is given as SGHTS and CDR2 as YDEGEE, both from the germline V gene. The CDR3 goes from the cysteine to the phenylalanine over 15 residues. The only DNA kept is the CDR3, 45 bases in frame from the first base. Between the V and J ends, shortened by 2 bases and 2 bases respectively, the junction contains 11 bases. The CDR3 regions of human TCRbeta chains were subjected to immunosequencing. Per the authors' processing: Repertoire TCRs were checked for matches against a reference library of SARS-CoV-2-specific TCRs that had been generated using the MIRA antigen-specificity platform. Breadth was defined as the fraction of unique TCRs that were SARS-CoV-2-associated, and depth was defined as the fraction of total T cells that were SARS-CoV-2-associated. Each spike-specific TCR was assigned to its reactive spike region and to a CD4 or CD8 class using the MIRA data. Log10-transformed breadth and depth values were compared by one-way ANOVA with Sidak's multiple comparisons tests. TCRdb took this table from immuneACCESS and kept in-frame rearrangements with V and J called. Such tables lack part of the clones; where checked against another copy, unresolved V genes explain under half of the gap, and the rest is unexplained. That table furnishes V, J and clone size, whereas the DNA furnished D and trimming. The sample's table covers over 120,000 clones. Clones ranked in the top ten supply under 2.5% of the sample.

What was sequenced was peripheral blood. This clonotype originated in an adult in good health. The chain couples TRBV5-8 to TRBJ1-5; TRBD1 is possibly the D segment (6 matching bases). In nucleotide form, the sequence is TGTGCCAGCAGCTTTACCAGACAGGGCAATCAGCCCCAGCATTTT. This translates into CASSFTRQGNQPQHF. With the portions outside the CDR3 filled from the reference TRBV5-8 and TRBJ1-5 genes, the complete variable region becomes EAGVTQSPTHLIKTRGQQATLRCSPISGHTSVYWYQQALGLGLQFLLWYDEGEERNRGNFPPRFSGRQFPNYSSELNVNALELEDSALYLCASSFTRQGNQPQHFGDGTRLSIL.